This TCR beta chain was profiled in a study of blood T cell repertoires in COVID-19. About the research overall: Spain, Italy and the United States supplied samples that represented acute and convalescent COVID-19. Sources were T cells, B-cell-depleted T cells, or PBMCs; the material itself was cDNA or gDNA.

Original handling: It was from reference gene primer amplification that nucleated cell counts were estimated. Some clones are missing from TCRdb's copy, which holds only in-frame ones; the method was immunoSEQ multiplex PCR. The DNA was the basis for D and trimming; V, J and clone size are from that table. The data contain some 120,000 clones, approximately 88% of them seen just once; the ten biggest clones take up around 12%. Germline trimming cut 6 bases from V and 0 bases from J; bases unmatched to any gene: 6. Germline CDR1 reads MNHEY; CDR2 reads SVGAGI. The CDR3 length is 15 residues. Material for sequencing was peripheral blood. The rearrangement uses TRBV6-5 and TRBJ1-2, with TRBD1 matching 8 bases. The clonotype was recovered from a woman in her twenties or thirties who had recovered from COVID-19. The CDR3 nucleotides read TGTGCCAGCAGCGGCACAGGGGGAGCTAACTATGGCTACACCTTC. This codes for CASSGTGGANYGYTF.